This passage covers 20 T cell receptor beta chains from one sample sequenced in a study of beta chain features in type 1 diabetes. No antigens are known for them. The investigators reverse transcribed all of the isolated RNA, so they sequenced expressed TCRB transcripts. Some clones are missing from TCRdb's copy, which holds only in-frame ones; the method was immunoSEQ multiplex PCR. The data hold about 16,000 clones, with less than 85% observed a single time. Regarding the study as a whole: For Type 1 diabetes patients, all four CD4+ subsets carried TCRB CDR3s that were moderately but significantly shorter.

Sequenced material: stem cell memory CD4+ T cells from blood. The source is a man aged 30 to 45 with type 1 diabetes.

This clone was recorded a few times. This chain uses TRBV4-1 with TRBJ2-1; TRBD2 matches at 10 bases. V was clipped by 3 bases and J by 4 bases; unmatched bases: 15. The CDR3 contains 19 residues. CDR1 and CDR2 (germline): MGHRA, YSYEKL. CDR3 sequence reads: CASSQLPSGGAFVYNEQFF. CDR3 nucleotide sequence: TGCGCCAGCAGCCAGCTACCCAGCGGGGGGGCCTTTGTGTACAATGAGCAGTTCTTC.

V gene TRBV18 combines with J gene TRBJ2-7; a possible D gene is TRBD1 (6 bases). The germline V gene encodes CDR1 KGHSH and CDR2 LQKENI. The CDR3 sequence is 15 residues long. V was shortened by 6 bases and J by 0 bases, with 15 bases between the two germline ends. The CDR3 loop is CASSRTGSLSYEQYF. In nucleotides, the CDR3 is TGTGCCAGCTCCCGTACAGGGAGCCTCTCCTACGAGCAGTACTTC.

For the CDR3, the DNA is TGTGCCAGCAGCTTCCAGGGCAAGTACGAGCAGTACTTC. This codes for CASSFQGKYEQYF. This chain uses TRBV11-2 with TRBJ2-7; perhaps TRBD1 as D (5 bases). V lost 3 bases, J lost 4 bases, and 10 bases lay in between. Germline CDR1 reads SGHAT; CDR2 reads FQNNGV. The CDR3 runs to 13 residues.

This clone was counted only a few times. The rearrangement joins TRBV5-6 to TRBJ1-2; 7 positions agree with TRBD1. The trim removed 0 bases at V and 2 bases at J, leaving 10 bases unmatched. CDR3 length: 17 amino acids. The germline V gene encodes CDR1 SGHDT and CDR2 YYEEEE. The CDR3 coding sequence is TGTGCCAGCAGCTTGGTGGGACAGACTCTACCCAACTATGGCTACACCTTC. The encoded protein is CASSLVGQTLPNYGYTF.

V usage is TRBV7-9 and J usage is TRBJ2-7; no clear D. This CDR3 has 14 residues. V was trimmed by 2 bases and J by 1 base, leaving 9 bases between them. The germline V gene encodes CDR1 SEHNR and CDR2 FQNEAQ (reference sequence). Written as DNA, the CDR3 is TGTGCCAGCAGCTTAAGTCAGAATTCCTACGAGCAGTACTTC. It specifies CASSLSQNSYEQYF.

This clone was observed once. This sequence joins TRBV28 and TRBJ1-6, with D uncertain. Germline V gene sequence: CDR1 MDHEN, CDR2 SYDVKM. This CDR3 has 14 residues. Trimming removed 2 bases at V and 10 bases at J, with 12 bases between. The CDR3 DNA reads as TGTGCCAGCAGTTTAGGCGGGCTTGAATCACCCCTCCACTTT. It translates to CASSLGGLESPLHF.

This rearrangement joins TRBV9 to TRBJ1-1, with a possible D match to TRBD1 (6 bases). V was pared by 4 bases and J by 2 bases, with 12 bases between. The CDR3 length is 14 residues. In germline, CDR1 is SGDLS, CDR2 YYNGEE. The CDR3 region has the DNA TGTGCCAGCAGCCTCACAGGGTCCAACACTGAAGCTTTCTTT. This translates into CASSLTGSNTEAFF.

The chain links TRBV2 to TRBJ2-7; D might be TRBD2 (5 bases). The CDR3 spans 17 residues. Trimming pared 0 bases from V and 0 bases from J, leaving 15 bases between. The germline V gene has CDR1 SNHLY and CDR2 FYNNEI. CDR3 in amino acids: CASSEAEGGWSSYEQYF. In DNA form, the CDR3 reads TGTGCCAGCAGTGAAGCTGAGGGCGGGTGGAGCTCCTACGAGCAGTACTTC.

This chain connects TRBV18 to TRBJ2-3, with 8 bases that match TRBD1. Germline V gene sequence: CDR1 KGHSH, CDR2 LQKENI. The CDR3 has 15 amino acids. The V gene end was trimmed by 3 bases and the J gene end by 2 bases; junction bases not matched to a gene: 4. The CDR3 sequence is CASSPEDRATDTQYF. DNA of the CDR3: TGTGCCAGCTCACCCGAGGACAGGGCCACAGATACGCAGTATTTT.

This chain links TRBV7-8 with TRBJ2-7; D is undetermined. The germline V gene encodes CDR1 SGHVS and CDR2 FQNEAQ. The ends were cut back, 3 bases at V and 3 bases at J, with 9 bases in the middle. This CDR3 region has 13 residues. The DNA of the CDR3 is TGTGCCAGCAGCTTTCAGGTGGACTACGAGCAGTACTTC. Translating it yields CASSFQVDYEQYF.

This clone showed up just a few times. This sequence joins TRBV19 and TRBJ2-5, with D possibly matching TRBD2 (5 bases). The ends were cut back, 8 bases at V and 3 bases at J, with 13 bases in the middle. The germline gives CDR1 LNHDA, CDR2 SQIVND (reference sequence). CDR3 length: 13 amino acids. CDR3 coding DNA: TGTGCCAGTTCCCAGCGGTCAGAAGAGACCCAGTACTTC. This gives the protein CASSQRSEETQYF. Looking up the rest from reference TRBV19 and TRBJ2-5 gives the full variable domain: DGGITQSPKYLFRKEGQNVTLSCEQNLNHDAMYWYRQDPGQGLRLIYYSQIVNDFQKGDIAEGYSVSREKKESFPLTVTSAQKNPTAFYLCASSQRSEETQYFGPGTRLLVL.

The genes are TRBV28 and TRBJ1-1; D is unresolved. CDR3 length equals 12 residues. The germline CDR1 and CDR2 sequences are MDHEN and SYDVKM. The V gene lost 4 bases and the J gene lost 5 bases, with 8 bases spanning the gap. The DNA for the CDR3 is TGTGCCAGCAGTTCCCGGAGGACTGAAGCTTTCTTT. Protein sequence: CASSSRRTEAFF.

V usage is TRBV6-5 and J usage is TRBJ1-3; the match to TRBD1 covers 9 bases. Germline-derived CDR1 and CDR2 are MNHEY and SVGAGI. CDR3 length equals 15 residues. The V and J ends lost 6 bases and 4 bases, in that order; junction bases with no gene match: 7. The CDR3 region has the DNA TGTGCCAGCAGGTCACAGGGGGCGCGAGGAAACACCATATATTTT. Its translation: CASRSQGARGNTIYF.

The chain is built from TRBV5-1 and TRBJ2-2; D call uncertain. This CDR3 is built from 16 residues. Trimming pared 2 bases from V and 1 base from J, leaving 12 bases between. Per germline, CDR1 SGHRS and CDR2 YFSETQ. CDR3 nucleotides: TGCGCCAGCAGCTTCCCTTTCAACAAGAACACCGGGGAGCTGTTTTTT. It specifies CASSFPFNKNTGELFF.

The gene calls are TRBV18 and TRBJ2-7, with TRBD2 matching over 7 bases. The V gene end was trimmed by 3 bases and the J gene end by 7 bases; junction bases not matched to a gene: 6. The CDR3 loop spans 13 amino acids. CDR1 and CDR2 from the germline V gene are KGHSH and LQKENI. CDR3: CASSPPMGGEQYF. The CDR3 bases are TGTGCCAGCTCACCTCCTATGGGGGGGGAGCAGTACTTC. Variable domain in full (rest from reference TRBV18 and TRBJ2-7): NAGVMQNPRHLVRRRGQEARLRCSPMKGHSHVYWYRQLPEEGLKFMVYLQKENIIDESGMPKERFSAEFPKEGPSILRIQQVVRGDSAAYFCASSPPMGGEQYFGPGTRLTVT.

The V call is TRBV7-2, the J call TRBJ2-4; D unclear. The CDR3 covers 14 residues. Trimming took off 1 base at V and 0 bases at J, with 4 bases between the two ends. Germline V gives CDR1 SGHTA, CDR2 FQGNSA. For the CDR3, the DNA is TGTGCCAGCAGCTTAGGGCTAGCCAAAAACATTCAGTACTTC. Translated, it gives CASSLGLAKNIQYF.

V is TRBV25-1 and J is TRBJ1-6, with 7 bases identical to TRBD1. Germline V gene sequence: CDR1 MGHDK, CDR2 SYGVNS. CDR3 length: 14 amino acids. V shed 4 bases and J 9 bases; nucleotides not matched to a gene: 6. The chain's CDR3 is CASSVTGASSPLHF. The CDR3 DNA sequence: TGTGCCAGCAGTGTTACAGGGGCTAGTTCACCCCTCCACTTT.

This chain uses TRBV9 with TRBJ1-1; no clear D. V was shortened by 0 bases and J by 3 bases, with 12 bases between the two germline ends. This CDR3 is 15 amino acids long. The V gene's germline CDR1 is SGDLS and CDR2 YYNGEE. CDR3 bases: TGTGCCAGCAGCGTAGCCCCTGTTGTCGACACTGAAGCTTTCTTT. Amino acid sequence: CASSVAPVVDTEAFF.

This chain joins TRBV28 and TRBJ1-1; tentatively, D is TRBD1 (6 bases). The V end was cut by 2 bases, the J end by 6 bases, with 13 bases between. The CDR3 sequence is 14 residues long. Germline assignment: CDR1 MDHEN and CDR2 SYDVKM. CDR3 coding DNA: TGTGCCAGCAGTTTACGGAACAGGGACGCTGAAGCTTTCTTT. Translation: CASSLRNRDAEAFF.

The rearrangement joins TRBV18 to TRBJ2-7; 8 bases map to TRBD1. Losses at the gene ends were 2 bases for V and 0 bases for J; bases not matched to a gene: 3. Per the germline V gene, CDR1 is KGHSH and CDR2 is LQKENI. The CDR3 length is 15 residues. Here the CDR3 DNA reads TGTGCCAGCTCACCAGGACAGGGTGGCTCCTACGAGCAGTACTTC. It codes for CASSPGQGGSYEQYF.